This T cell receptor (beta chain) stems from a study of OX40 agonist ivuxolimab in advanced cancers. Study summary: Patients treated during dose escalation were battling hepatocellular carcinoma, melanoma, renal cell or head and neck cancer.

With baseline, cycle 4 day 1, and cycle 7 day 1 as timepoints, blood was sampled. The data were produced by immunoSEQ multiplex PCR, yet TCRdb's version contains in-frame clones alone and is incomplete. The table has approximately 100,000 clones, about nine tenths seen once; the top ten hold around 1.6%. The length of the CDR3 is 13 residues. CDR1 SGHRS and CDR2 YFSETQ come from the germline V gene. Trimming shortened V by 3 bases and J by 7 bases, and 13 bases separated the two germline ends. This clone was found once. The clonotype originates from an adult with an advanced solid tumor such as melanoma, head and neck, liver or kidney cancer. The source material was CD4+ or CD8+ T cells sorted from blood, sampled in a trial of the OX40 agonist ivuxolimab. The genes are TRBV5-1 and TRBJ1-1; tentative D call: TRBD1 (6 bases). The CDR3 protein is CASSYGTPLEAFF. The CDR3 DNA sequence: TGCGCCAGCAGCTACGGGACACCCCTTGAAGCTTTCTTT.